What follows are 11 T cell receptor beta chains derived from one specimen sequenced in a study of radiation and T cells in renal cell carcinoma. TCRdb keeps only in-frame clones here, not all; method: immunoSEQ multiplex PCR. The repertoire holds 150,000 to 160,000 clones, with approximately 90% as singletons. Time point denoted: blood 2 weeks post-SBRT. Regarding treatment: 15 Gy SBRT to primary tumor, nephrectomy 4 weeks later. Sequencing used blood, obtained from a patient whose treatment included radiotherapy and nephrectomy. These TCRs come from a woman aged 50 to 60 with renal cell carcinoma.

V is TRBV4-3 and J is TRBJ1-2; 8 nucleotides agree with TRBD1. Germline loops: CDR1 LGHNA, CDR2 YSLEER. V was pared by 3 bases and J by 1 base, with 7 bases of the junction left unmatched. The CDR3 runs 16 residues. CDR3 sequence reads: CASSHLDRGSNYGYTF. CDR3 in DNA: TGCGCCAGCAGCCATTTAGACAGGGGCAGTAACTATGGCTACACCTTC.

This sequence joins TRBV7-6 and TRBJ2-5; tentatively, D is TRBD1 or TRBD2 (5 bases each). Germline V gives CDR1 SGHVS, CDR2 FNYEAQ. Trimming took 1 base from V and 3 from J, leaving 12 bases between them. The length of the CDR3 is 15 residues. This chain's CDR3 is CASSLDYRGEETQYF. CDR3 in DNA: TGTGCCAGCAGCTTAGATTATCGAGGGGAAGAGACCCAGTACTTC.

This chain joins TRBV5-4 and TRBJ2-2; 7 nucleotides match TRBD2. The CDR3 loop spans 16 amino acids. The V gene's germline CDR1 is SGHNT and CDR2 YYREEE (reference sequence). V lost 1 base, J lost 3 bases, and 6 bases stayed unmatched. CDR3 residues: CASSLWGGNHTGELFF. The CDR3 nucleotides are TGTGCCAGCAGCTTGTGGGGGGGAAACCACACCGGGGAGCTGTTTTTT. The entire variable domain, with the rest obtained from reference TRBV5-4 and TRBJ2-2, is as follows: ETGVTQSPTHLIKTRGQQVTLRCSSQSGHNTVSWYQQALGQGPQFIFQYYREEENGRGNFPPRFSGLQFPNYSSELNVNALELDDSALYLCASSLWGGNHTGELFFGEGSRLTVL.

In this sample, this clone turned up once. The chain joins TRBV18 to TRBJ1-2, with D maybe TRBD1 (5 bases). V dropped 2 bases and J dropped 6 bases, with 22 bases sitting between them. CDR3 length: 17 amino acids. Germline V gives CDR1 KGHSH, CDR2 LQKENI. The CDR3 sequence: CASSPYKSGAFTDGYTF. CDR3 coding DNA: TGTGCCAGCTCACCATATAAGAGTGGGGCGTTCACGGATGGCTACACCTTC.

This chain connects TRBV4-1 to TRBJ1-5; D call uncertain. Per the germline V gene, CDR1 is MGHRA and CDR2 is YSYEKL. The germline V and J ends were trimmed by 0 bases and 6 bases, with 6 bases remaining between them. The CDR3 length is 13 residues. The CDR3: CASSQEERQPQHF. The CDR3 region has the DNA TGCGCCAGCAGCCAAGAGGAGCGTCAGCCCCAGCATTTT.

This sequence joins TRBV19 and TRBJ1-5; possibly TRBD1 for D (6 bases). Trimming took off 8 bases at V and 5 bases at J, with 13 bases between the two ends. The CDR3 totals 13 residues. Per the germline V gene, CDR1 is LNHDA and CDR2 is SQIVND (reference sequence). The CDR3 DNA sequence: TGTGCCAGTGTATACAGGGCCGATCAGCCCCAGCATTTT. Translation gives CASVYRADQPQHF.

The chain has TRBV2 and TRBJ2-7; no clear D gene. V shed 7 bases and J shed 5 bases, with 12 bases lying between them. Germline V CDR1 and CDR2: SNHLY, FYNNEI. This CDR3 contains 12 residues. This CDR3 reads CASTGSPHEQYF. CDR3 nucleotides: TGTGCCAGCACTGGCAGCCCTCACGAGCAGTACTTC.

The V and J genes are TRBV19 and TRBJ2-7; D could derive from TRBD1 or TRBD2 (5 bases each). Germline loops: CDR1 LNHDA, CDR2 SQIVND (reference sequence). The CDR3 spans 13 residues. Deletions cut 5 bases from V and 3 bases from J, with 11 bases between. CDR3 DNA sequence: TGTGCCAGTAGTCCCACTGGGGGCTACGAGCAGTACTTC. This codes for CASSPTGGYEQYF.

The CDR3 is CASSPSRAEAFF. The CDR3 region has the DNA TGTGCCAGTAGTCCCTCCAGGGCTGAAGCTTTCTTT. The chain is built from TRBV19 and TRBJ1-1; D may be TRBD1 (5 bases). Germline loops: CDR1 LNHDA, CDR2 SQIVND (reference sequence). CDR3 length equals 12 residues. The V end lost 5 bases, the J end lost 6 bases, and 10 bases lay between the germline ends. Filled out from reference TRBV19 and TRBJ1-1, the complete variable domain reads DGGITQSPKYLFRKEGQNVTLSCEQNLNHDAMYWYRQDPGQGLRLIYYSQIVNDFQKGDIAEGYSVSREKKESFPLTVTSAQKNPTAFYLCASSPSRAEAFFGQGTRLTVV.

J is TRBJ1-6 and V is TRBV6-1; no definite D call. The V gene's germline CDR1 is MNHNS and CDR2 SASEGT. This CDR3 contains 14 residues. The V end was cut by 2 bases, the J end by 5 bases, with 7 bases between. CDR3 amino acids: CASSERKDNSPLHF. As DNA, the CDR3 is TGTGCCAGCAGTGAAAGGAAGGATAATTCACCCCTCCACTTT.

The CDR3 bases are TGCGCCAGCAGCGCTATCTTGGGACAGCCAAACTATGGCTACACCTTC. Protein product: CASSAILGQPNYGYTF. J is TRBJ1-2 and V is TRBV10-2, with 7 bases matching TRBD1. Trimming took 6 bases from V and 2 from J; bases not matched to a gene: 12. The CDR3 has 16 residues. Germline V gene sequence: CDR1 WSHSY, CDR2 SAAADI.